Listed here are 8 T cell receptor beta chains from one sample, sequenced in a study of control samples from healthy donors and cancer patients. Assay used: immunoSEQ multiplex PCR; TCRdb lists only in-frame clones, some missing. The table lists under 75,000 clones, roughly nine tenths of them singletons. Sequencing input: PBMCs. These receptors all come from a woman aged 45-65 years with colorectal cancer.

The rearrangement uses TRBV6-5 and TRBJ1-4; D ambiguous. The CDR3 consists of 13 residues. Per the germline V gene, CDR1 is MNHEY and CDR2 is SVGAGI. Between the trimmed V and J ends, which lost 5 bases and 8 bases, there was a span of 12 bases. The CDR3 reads CASSRPSIEKLFF. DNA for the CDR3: TGTGCCAGCAGTCGTCCTTCGATCGAAAAACTGTTTTTT.

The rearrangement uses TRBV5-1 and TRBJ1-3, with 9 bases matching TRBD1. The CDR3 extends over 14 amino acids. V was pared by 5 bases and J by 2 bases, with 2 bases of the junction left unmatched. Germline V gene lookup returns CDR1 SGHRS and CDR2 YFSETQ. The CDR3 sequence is CASSRQGAGNTIYF. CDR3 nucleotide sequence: TGCGCCAGCAGTCGACAGGGGGCTGGAAACACCATATATTTT.

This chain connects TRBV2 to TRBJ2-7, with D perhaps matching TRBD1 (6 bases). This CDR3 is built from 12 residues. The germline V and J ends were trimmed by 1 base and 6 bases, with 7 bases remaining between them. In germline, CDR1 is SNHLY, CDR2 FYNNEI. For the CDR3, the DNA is TGTGCCAGCAGTGAAGGAGGGGGCGAGCAGTACTTC. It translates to CASSEGGGEQYF.

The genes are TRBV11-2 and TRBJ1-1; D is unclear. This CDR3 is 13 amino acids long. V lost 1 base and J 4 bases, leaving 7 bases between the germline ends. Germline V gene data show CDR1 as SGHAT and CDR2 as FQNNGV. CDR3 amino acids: CASSLGRFTEAFF. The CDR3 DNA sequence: TGTGCCAGCAGCTTAGGACGGTTCACTGAAGCTTTCTTT.

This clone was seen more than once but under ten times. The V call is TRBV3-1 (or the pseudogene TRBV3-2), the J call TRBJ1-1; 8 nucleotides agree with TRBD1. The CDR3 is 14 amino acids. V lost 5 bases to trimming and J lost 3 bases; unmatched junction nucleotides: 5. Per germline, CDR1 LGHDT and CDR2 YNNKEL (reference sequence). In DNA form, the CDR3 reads TGTGCCAGCAGCAATGGACAGGGACACACTGAAGCTTTCTTT. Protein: CASSNGQGHTEAFF.

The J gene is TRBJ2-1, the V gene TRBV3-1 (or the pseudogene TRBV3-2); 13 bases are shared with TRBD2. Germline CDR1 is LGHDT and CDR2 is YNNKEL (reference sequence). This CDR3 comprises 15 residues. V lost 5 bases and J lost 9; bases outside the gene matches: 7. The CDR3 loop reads CASSFTSGGASEQFF. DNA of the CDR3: TGTGCCAGCAGCTTCACTAGCGGGGGGGCCAGTGAGCAGTTCTTC.

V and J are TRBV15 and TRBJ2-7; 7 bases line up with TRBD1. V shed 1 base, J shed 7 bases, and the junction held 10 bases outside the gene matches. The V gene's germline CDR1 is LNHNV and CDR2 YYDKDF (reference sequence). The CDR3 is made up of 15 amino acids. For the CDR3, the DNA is TGTGCCACCAGCAGAGCCACAGGGGCCAGTGGTGAGCAGTACTTC. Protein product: CATSRATGASGEQYF.

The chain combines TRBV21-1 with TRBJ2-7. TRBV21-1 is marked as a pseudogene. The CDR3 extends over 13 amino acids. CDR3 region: CARPTCPRYEQYF. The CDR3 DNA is TGTGCCAGGCCGACCTGTCCGCGCTACGAGCAGTACTTC.